This T cell receptor (beta chain) was obtained from a study of control samples from healthy donors and cancer patients. Per germline, CDR1 LGHDT and CDR2 YNNKEL (reference sequence). The trim removed 0 bases at V and 8 bases at J, leaving 7 bases unmatched. The CDR3 is 15 amino acids. Some clones are missing from TCRdb's copy, which holds only in-frame ones; the method was immunoSEQ multiplex PCR. Of fewer than 250,000 clones in the sample, around 93% are singletons; the top ten hold 1.5% to 2%. Source material: blood. The chain employs TRBV3-1 (or the pseudogene TRBV3-2) and TRBJ1-2; 9 bases are a match to TRBD1. The TCR originated in a man aged 30-40 years in good health. CDR3 sequence (DNA): TGTGCCAGCAGCCAAGAGGGCAACAGGGGGCTGGGCTACACCTTC. This sequence encodes CASSQEGNRGLGYTF.